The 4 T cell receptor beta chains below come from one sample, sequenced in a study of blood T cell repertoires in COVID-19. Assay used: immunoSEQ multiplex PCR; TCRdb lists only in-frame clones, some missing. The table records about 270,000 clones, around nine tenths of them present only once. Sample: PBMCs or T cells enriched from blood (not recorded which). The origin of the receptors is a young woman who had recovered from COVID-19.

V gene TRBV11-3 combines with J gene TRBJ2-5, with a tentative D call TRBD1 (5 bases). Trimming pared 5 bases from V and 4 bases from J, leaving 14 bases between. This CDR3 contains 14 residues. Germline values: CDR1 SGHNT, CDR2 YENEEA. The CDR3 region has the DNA TGTGCCAGCAGCACCCTTACAGGTCGAGAGACCCAGTACTTC. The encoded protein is CASSTLTGRETQYF.

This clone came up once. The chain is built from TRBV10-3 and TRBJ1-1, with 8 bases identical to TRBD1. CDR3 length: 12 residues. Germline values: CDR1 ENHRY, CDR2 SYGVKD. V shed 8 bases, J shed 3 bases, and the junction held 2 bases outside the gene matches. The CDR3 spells CAIGQGDTEAFF. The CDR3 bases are TGTGCCATCGGACAGGGAGACACTGAAGCTTTCTTT.

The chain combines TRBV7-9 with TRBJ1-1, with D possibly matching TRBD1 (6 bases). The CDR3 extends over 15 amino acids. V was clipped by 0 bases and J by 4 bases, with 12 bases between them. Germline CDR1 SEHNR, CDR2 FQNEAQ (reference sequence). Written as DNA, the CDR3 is TGTGCCAGCAGCTTAGCTCAAAACAGGGCCACTGAAGCTTTCTTT. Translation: CASSLAQNRATEAFF.

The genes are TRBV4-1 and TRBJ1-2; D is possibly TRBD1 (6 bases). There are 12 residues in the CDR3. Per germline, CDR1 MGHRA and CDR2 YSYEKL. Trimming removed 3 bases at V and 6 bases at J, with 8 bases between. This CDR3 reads CASSHYRDGYTF. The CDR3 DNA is TGCGCCAGCAGCCATTACAGGGATGGCTACACCTTC.